The sequence of this T cell receptor (beta chain) was determined in a study of shared clonotypes between healthy human individuals. In the study overall: Per donor, three plates held CD4 naive cells, three held CD4 memory, two held CD8 naive and one held CD8 memory. Study-wide results and limits: Clonotype sharing among donors was expected to depend on sequencing depth. Naive subsets generally exceeded memory subsets in estimated richness. Researchers sampled only blood; tissue repertoires likely differ.

Data came from immunoSEQ multiplex PCR; TCRdb stores just in-frame clones and leaves some out. The sample carries just under 95,000 clones, over 60% recorded once. The table lists this clone with a few counts. Its cognate antigen is unknown. CDR3 length: 19 amino acids. Germline V gene data show CDR1 as SEHNR and CDR2 as FQNEAQ (reference sequence). V lost 5 bases and J lost 2; bases outside the gene matches: 18. The sequence was obtained from a man younger than 45 in good health. The sequencing input was memory CD8+ T cells sorted from blood. Regarding subset: CD45RO+ cells pooled with CCR7-negative TemRA cells. The rearrangement joins TRBV7-9 to TRBJ2-7; 10 positions agree with TRBD1. CDR3 sequence (DNA): TGTGCCAGCAGCCCTTGGGGAGGACAGGGGGATCACAGGACCTACGAGCAGTACTTC. It is translated as CASSPWGGQGDHRTYEQYF.